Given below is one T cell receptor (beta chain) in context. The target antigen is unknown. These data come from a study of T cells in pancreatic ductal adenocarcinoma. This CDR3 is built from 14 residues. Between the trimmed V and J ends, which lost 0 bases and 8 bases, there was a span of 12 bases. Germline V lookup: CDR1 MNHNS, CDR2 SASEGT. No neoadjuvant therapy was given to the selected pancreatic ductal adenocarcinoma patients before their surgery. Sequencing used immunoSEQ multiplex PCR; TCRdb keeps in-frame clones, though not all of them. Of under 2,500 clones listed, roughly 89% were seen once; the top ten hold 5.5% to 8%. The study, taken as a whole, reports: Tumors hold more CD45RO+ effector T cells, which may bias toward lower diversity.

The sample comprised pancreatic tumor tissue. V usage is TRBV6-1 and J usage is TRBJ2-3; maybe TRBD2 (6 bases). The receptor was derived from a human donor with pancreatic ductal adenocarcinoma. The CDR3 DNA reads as TGTGCCAGCAGTGAAGCCTTTAGGGGACTTACGCAGTATTTT. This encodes CASSEAFRGLTQYF.